At least ten counts were recorded for the clone carrying this T cell receptor beta chain. This CDR3 contains 16 residues. V lost 0 bases to trimming and J lost 0 bases, with 9 bases between them. Germline values: CDR1 MGHRA, CDR2 YSYEKL. This entry comes from a study of T cells after posttransplantation cyclophosphamide. Treatment was busulfan-fludarabine conditioning, a marrow graft, and cyclophosphamide on days +3 and +4. Clones were read by immunoSEQ multiplex PCR, and TCRdb kept only the in-frame ones, dropping some. The sample has about 14,000 clones, none seen only once; the top ten hold roughly 23%.

Sample: PBMCs, taken 950 to 1,200 days after allogeneic stem cell transplant with posttransplant cyclophosphamide. The rearrangement uses TRBV4-1 and TRBJ1-3, with D hard to call. The sequence derives from a female patient in her forties who received an allogeneic stem cell transplant from a related donor, was CMV-positive, and had no GVHD. Some of these T cells may belong to the graft donor. In nucleotides, the CDR3 is TGCGCCAGCAGCCAAGATATCTTAGCCTCTGGAAACACCATATATTTT. Its translation: CASSQDILASGNTIYF.